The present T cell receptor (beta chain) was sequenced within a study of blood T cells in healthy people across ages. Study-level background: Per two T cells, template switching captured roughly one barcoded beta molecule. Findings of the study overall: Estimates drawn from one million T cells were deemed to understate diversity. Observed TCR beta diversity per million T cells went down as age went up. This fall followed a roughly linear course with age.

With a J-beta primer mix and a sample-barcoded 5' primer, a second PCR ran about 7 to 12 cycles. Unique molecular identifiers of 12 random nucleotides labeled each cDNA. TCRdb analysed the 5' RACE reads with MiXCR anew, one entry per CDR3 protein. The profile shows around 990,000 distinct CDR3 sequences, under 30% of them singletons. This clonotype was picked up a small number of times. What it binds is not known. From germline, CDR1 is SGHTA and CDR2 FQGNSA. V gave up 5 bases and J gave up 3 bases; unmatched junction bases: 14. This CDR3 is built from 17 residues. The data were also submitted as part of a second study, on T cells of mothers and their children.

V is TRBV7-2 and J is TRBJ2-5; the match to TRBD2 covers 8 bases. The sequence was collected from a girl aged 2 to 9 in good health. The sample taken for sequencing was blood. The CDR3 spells CASSPSSGSSGKETQYF. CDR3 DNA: TGTGCCAGCAGCCCGTCTAGCGGGTCCTCGGGGAAAGAGACCCAGTACTTC.